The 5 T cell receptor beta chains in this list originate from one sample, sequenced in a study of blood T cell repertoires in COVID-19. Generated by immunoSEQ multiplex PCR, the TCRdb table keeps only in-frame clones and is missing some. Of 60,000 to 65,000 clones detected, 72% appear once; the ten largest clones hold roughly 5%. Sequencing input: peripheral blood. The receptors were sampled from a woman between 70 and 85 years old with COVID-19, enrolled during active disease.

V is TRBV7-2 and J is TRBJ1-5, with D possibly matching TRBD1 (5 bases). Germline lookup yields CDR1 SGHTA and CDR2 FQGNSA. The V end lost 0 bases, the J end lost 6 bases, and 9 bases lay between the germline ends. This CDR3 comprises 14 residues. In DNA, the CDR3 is TGTGCCAGCAGCTTAGCTGGGAGGGGTCAGCCCCAGCATTTT. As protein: CASSLAGRGQPQHF.

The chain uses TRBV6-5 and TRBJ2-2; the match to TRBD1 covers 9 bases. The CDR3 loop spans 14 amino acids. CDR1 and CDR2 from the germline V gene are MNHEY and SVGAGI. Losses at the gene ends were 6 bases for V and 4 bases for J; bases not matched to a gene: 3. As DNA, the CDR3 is TGTGCCAGCAGGGGGACAGGGATCACCGGGGAGCTGTTTTTT. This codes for CASRGTGITGELFF.

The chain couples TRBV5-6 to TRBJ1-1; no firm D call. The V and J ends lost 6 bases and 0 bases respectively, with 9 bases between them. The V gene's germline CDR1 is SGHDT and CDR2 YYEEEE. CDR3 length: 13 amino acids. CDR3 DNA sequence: TGTGCCAGCACCCTGAGCCTGAACACTGAAGCTTTCTTT. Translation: CASTLSLNTEAFF.

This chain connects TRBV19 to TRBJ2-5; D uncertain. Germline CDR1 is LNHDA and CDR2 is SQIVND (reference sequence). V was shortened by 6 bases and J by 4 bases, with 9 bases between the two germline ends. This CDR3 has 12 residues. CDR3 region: CASRQVGETQYF. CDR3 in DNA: TGTGCCAGTAGGCAGGTCGGAGAGACCCAGTACTTC.

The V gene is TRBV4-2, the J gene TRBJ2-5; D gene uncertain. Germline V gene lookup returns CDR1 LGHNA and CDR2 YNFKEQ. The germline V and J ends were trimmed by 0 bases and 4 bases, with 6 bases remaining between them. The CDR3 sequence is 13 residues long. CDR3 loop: CASSQDNGETQYF. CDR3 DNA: TGTGCCAGCAGCCAAGATAACGGAGAGACCCAGTACTTC.